The text below deals with one TCR beta chain. Its antigen target is currently unknown. No much larger clone is present one base from it, and per-base qualities are unavailable. The data were taken from a study of Tregs in tolerant kidney transplant recipients (dated 2019 in TCRdb). Broadly, across the study: The study used TCRbeta sequencing to identify donor-specific regulatory T cells before combined kidney and bone marrow transplantation, then tracked those cells after transplant. Several methods of expanding Tregs specific for an allogeneic donor were compared by TCRbeta repertoire sequencing in a few healthy controls. What the research found in general, with its limitations: The study was limited by small patient numbers, and the findings need validation in larger populations and under other immunosuppression protocols. Expanding Tregs with activated donor B cells appeared to identify the most biologically relevant and donor-specific TCRbeta repertoire. Biological reproducibility was not directly assessed, although technical replication error appeared to be minimal.

From cysteine to phenylalanine, the CDR3 is 13 amino acids long. The CDR3 DNA has 39 bases and is translated from base 1. Trimming costs V 0 bases and J 6 bases, and their ends lie 11 bases apart. As encoded in the germline V gene, CDR1 is SQVTM while CDR2 is ANQGSEA. Thawed PBMCs were FACS-sorted into unstimulated Tregs (CD4+CD25+CD127-), CD4+ non-Tregs (CD4+CD25-), CD4 cells and CD8 cells. Healthy control blood came either as purchased buffy coats or from healthy volunteers. Healthy control blood was processed by Ficoll density gradient to PBMCs and cryopreserved; patient PBMCs were collected before and after transplant. For TCRbeta CDR3 sequencing, genomic DNA from the sorted cells was extracted using the QIAGEN DNeasy Blood and Tissue Kit. High-throughput TCRbeta CDR3 sequencing, which included PCR amplification with bias correction and internal controls, was done commercially through immunoSEQ. In the authors' own workflow: Unique productive TCRbeta sequences were defined by CDR3 nucleotide sequence when primers matched and otherwise by CDR3 amino acid sequence together with Vbeta and Jbeta genes. As a correction for sorting error, sequences shared between sorted populations at a frequency ratio of 2:1 or less were discarded, and the remaining shared sequences were assigned to the higher population. A sequence counted as donor-reactive if, in CFSE-low cells, the sequence had a frequency of at least 0.01% and was expanded at least 5-fold compared with unstimulated cells. Jensen-Shannon divergence, calculated on the top 100 TCRbeta sequences ranked by frequency, was used to quantify repertoire divergence. When a sample had multiple sequencing runs, each run was corrected for sorting error separately and the runs were then pooled. TCRdb's version of the immuneACCESS table is confined to in-frame rearrangements and falls short of the full clone set. An unresolved V gene accounts for under half of the shortfall where checked; the remainder is of unknown origin. The DNA was the basis for D and trimming; V, J and clone size are from that table. The sample profile shows some 110,000 clones; roughly 92% of them were found once. The ten largest account for roughly 0.63% of the sample.

The sequencing input was CD4+ T cells from blood. The clonotype comes from a human donor in good health. This sequence uses TRBV29-1 and TRBJ1-2, with the D gene call left open. The base sequence is TGCAGCGTTGAAGAACTGGCCTCTGATGGCTACACCTTC. Translated, it gives CSVEELASDGYTF.